The text below deals with one T cell receptor beta chain. These data belong to a study of blood T cell repertoires in COVID-19. For the study at large: Specimens from acute and convalescent COVID-19 originated in the United States, Italy and Spain. Sample material is recorded as cDNA or gDNA derived from T cells, B-cell-depleted T cells, or PBMCs.

Original processing notes: Scientists estimated how many nucleated cells there were by amplifying reference gene primers. Clones were sequenced by immunoSEQ multiplex PCR, and TCRdb holds only the in-frame ones, with some missing. The V and J calls and clone size come from that table; D and trimming were worked out from the DNA. The table records nearly 250,000 clones, 86% of them present only once. The material sequenced was peripheral blood. The clonotype originates from a woman between 55 and 75 years old who had recovered from COVID-19.

The CDR3 spells CASSDSPNEQFF. CDR3 in DNA: TGTGCCAGCAGTGACTCCCCCAATGAGCAGTTCTTC. The rearrangement joins TRBV6-9 to TRBJ2-1; D is undetermined. The CDR3 totals 12 residues. V was clipped by 5 bases and J by 6 bases, with 8 bases between them. Germline V CDR1 and CDR2: MNHGY, SVAAGI.